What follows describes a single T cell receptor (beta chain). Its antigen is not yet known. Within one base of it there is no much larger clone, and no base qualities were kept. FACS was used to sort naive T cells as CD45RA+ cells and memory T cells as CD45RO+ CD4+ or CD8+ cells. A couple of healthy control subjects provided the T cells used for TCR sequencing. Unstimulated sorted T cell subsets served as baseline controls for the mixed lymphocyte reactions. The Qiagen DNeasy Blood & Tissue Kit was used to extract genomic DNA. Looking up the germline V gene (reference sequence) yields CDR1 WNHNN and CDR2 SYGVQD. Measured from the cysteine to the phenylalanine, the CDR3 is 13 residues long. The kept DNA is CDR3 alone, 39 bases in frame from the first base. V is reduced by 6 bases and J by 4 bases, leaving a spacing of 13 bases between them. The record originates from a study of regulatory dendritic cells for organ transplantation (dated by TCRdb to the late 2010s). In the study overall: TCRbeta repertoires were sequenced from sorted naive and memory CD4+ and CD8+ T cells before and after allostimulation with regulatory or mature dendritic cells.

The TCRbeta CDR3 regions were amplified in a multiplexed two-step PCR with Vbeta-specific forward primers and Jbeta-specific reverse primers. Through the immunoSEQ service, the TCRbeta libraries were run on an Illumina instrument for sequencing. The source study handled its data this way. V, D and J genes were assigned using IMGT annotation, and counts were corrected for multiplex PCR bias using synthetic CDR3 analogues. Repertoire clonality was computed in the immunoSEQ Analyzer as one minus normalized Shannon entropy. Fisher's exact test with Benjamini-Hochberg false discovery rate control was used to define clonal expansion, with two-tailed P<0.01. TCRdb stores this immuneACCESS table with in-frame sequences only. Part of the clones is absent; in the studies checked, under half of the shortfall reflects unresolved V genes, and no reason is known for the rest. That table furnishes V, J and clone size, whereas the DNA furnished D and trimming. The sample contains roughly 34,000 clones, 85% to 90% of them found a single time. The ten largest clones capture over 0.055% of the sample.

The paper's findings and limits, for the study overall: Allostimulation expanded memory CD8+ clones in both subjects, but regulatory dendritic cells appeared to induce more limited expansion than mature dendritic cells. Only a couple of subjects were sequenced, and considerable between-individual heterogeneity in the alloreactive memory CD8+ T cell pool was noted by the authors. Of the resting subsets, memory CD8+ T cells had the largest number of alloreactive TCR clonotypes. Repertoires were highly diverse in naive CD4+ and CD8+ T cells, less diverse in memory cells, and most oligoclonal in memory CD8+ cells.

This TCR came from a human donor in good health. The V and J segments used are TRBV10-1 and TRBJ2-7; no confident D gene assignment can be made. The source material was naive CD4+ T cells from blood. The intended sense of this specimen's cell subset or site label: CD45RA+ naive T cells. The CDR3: CASSKEVTYEQYF. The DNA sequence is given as TGCGCCAGCAGCAAAGAAGTTACTTACGAGCAGTACTTC.